This TCR beta chain was recorded in a study of CD8+ T cells in alopecia areata. Study overall: The study gave treated patients oral tofacitinib at 5 to 10 mg twice daily.

Peripheral blood and lesional scalp punch biopsies were taken from alopecia areata patients. This CDR3 is built from 12 residues. CDR1 GTSNPN and CDR2 SVGIG come from the germline V gene (reference sequence). The V and J ends lost 2 bases and 15 bases respectively, with 17 bases between them. After isolation, RNA underwent reverse transcription to generate cDNA as the sequencing template. This table comes from immunoSEQ multiplex PCR, and its TCRdb copy is limited to in-frame clones, with some not included. The sample consists of about 97,000 clones, 41% of them appearing once. This receptor was obtained from a human donor with alopecia areata. This chain joins TRBV30 and TRBJ2-1; D possibly uses TRBD1 or TRBD2 (6 bases each). Sequences were obtained from CD4+ T cells sorted from blood. DNA for the CDR3: TGTGCCTGGAGTCCCGGGACTCGGGGGCCGTTCTTC. Translated: CAWSPGTRGPFF.